This entry lists 9 T cell receptor beta chains sequenced from one sample in a study of T-cell memory formation after mild COVID-19. TCRdb reprocessed the 5' RACE reads via MiXCR and lists one record per CDR3 protein. The sample contains 120,000 to 150,000 distinct CDR3 sequences, roughly 21% of which appear only once. The sequencing input was PBMCs or a T cell subset sorted from them (not recorded which). The receptors shown here come from an adult woman who had mild COVID-19 (a few samples of this study predate the infection). Cell type and time point are not known.

The chain recombines TRBV12-3 or TRBV12-4 with TRBJ2-7; either TRBD1 or TRBD2 may fit D (5 bases each). CDR3 size: 11 residues. V dropped 5 bases and J dropped 6 bases, with 8 bases sitting between them. The DNA of the CDR3 is TGTGCCAGCAGTCAGAGGGGCGAGCAGTACTTC. Its translation is CASSQRGEQYF.

The V gene is TRBV7-2, the J gene TRBJ2-7; D assignment may be TRBD1 or TRBD2 (5 bases each). V lost 3 bases to trimming and J lost 3 bases, with 15 bases between them. From germline, CDR1 is SGHTA and CDR2 FQGNSA. This CDR3 contains 15 residues. In nucleotides, the CDR3 is TGTGCCAGCAGCTTCGTAGGGGAGCAGTACTACGAGCAGTACTTC. Residues: CASSFVGEQYYEQYF. The full variable domain, rest sourced from reference TRBV7-2 and TRBJ2-7, is GAGVSQSPSNKVTEKGKDVELRCDPISGHTALYWYRQSLGQGLEFLIYFQGNSAPDKSGLPSDRFSAERTGGSVSTLTIQRTQQEDSAVYLCASSFVGEQYYEQYFGPGTRLTVT.

This clonotype showed up just a few times. This chain uses TRBV7-2 with TRBJ2-7, with 11 positions matching TRBD2. Germline V lookup: CDR1 SGHTA, CDR2 FQGNSA. The CDR3 loop spans 15 amino acids. After removal of 5 bases from V and 2 bases from J, the junction contained 5 bases not matched to a gene. CDR3 sequence: CASSQLAGEPYEQYF. DNA for the CDR3: TGTGCCAGCAGCCAACTAGCGGGAGAACCCTACGAGCAGTACTTC.

This sequence joins TRBV2 and TRBJ2-4; D perhaps matches TRBD1 (6 bases). Germline CDR1 reads SNHLY; CDR2 reads FYNNEI. Trimming left V 1 base short and J 9 bases short, with 13 bases between. This CDR3 has 14 residues. The CDR3 sequence is CASSEGGLGGIQYF. The CDR3 DNA reads TGTGCCAGCAGTGAAGGGGGCCTAGGGGGCATTCAGTACTTC.

In its sample, this clonotype was seen a few times. The chain couples TRBV7-9 to TRBJ2-5; 8 nucleotides agree with TRBD1. The CDR3 runs 14 residues. Losses at the gene ends were 5 bases for V and 7 bases for J; bases not matched to a gene: 9. Per germline, CDR1 SEHNR and CDR2 FQNEAQ (reference sequence). The CDR3 region is CASSLGQGRGTQYF. In DNA, the CDR3 is TGTGCCAGCAGCCTAGGACAGGGTCGCGGGACCCAGTACTTC.

The CDR3 loop is CATSDSDQETQYF. CDR3 nucleotides: TGTGCCACCAGTGACTCTGACCAAGAGACCCAGTACTTC. The chain has TRBV24-1 and TRBJ2-5; D remains unclear. V was clipped by 4 bases and J by 0 bases, with 5 bases between them. CDR1 and CDR2 from the germline V gene are KGHDR and SFDVKD. This CDR3 spans 13 amino acids.

This clonotype was observed a few times. This chain joins TRBV7-6 and TRBJ2-1; D possibly corresponds to TRBD2 (5 bases). There are 16 residues in the CDR3. Between the trimmed V and J ends, which lost 4 bases and 0 bases, there was a span of 13 bases. Germline loops: CDR1 SGHVS, CDR2 FNYEAQ. CDR3 amino acids: CASSSEGRVSYNEQFF. CDR3 DNA: TGTGCCAGCAGCTCTGAAGGGCGGGTCTCCTACAATGAGCAGTTCTTC.

The rearrangement links TRBV11-2 to TRBJ2-1; TRBD2 matches at 13 bases. Germline V gene data show CDR1 as SGHAT and CDR2 as FQNNGV. This CDR3 region has 19 residues. The V segment lost 6 bases and the J segment 0 bases; nucleotides outside the gene matches: 11. CDR3 protein: CASSPHRRLAGGSYNEQFF. The DNA of the CDR3 is TGTGCCAGCAGTCCCCACCGCCGACTAGCGGGGGGCTCCTACAATGAGCAGTTCTTC. The complete variable domain, with remaining parts taken from reference TRBV11-2 and TRBJ2-1, reads EAGVAQSPRYKIIEKRQSVAFWCNPISGHATLYWYQQILGQGPKLLIQFQNNGVVDDSQLPKDRFSAERLKGVDSTLKIQPAKLEDSAVYLCASSPHRRLAGGSYNEQFFGPGTRLTVL.

This clonotype has only a few counts. The J gene is TRBJ2-3, the V gene TRBV20-1; a possible D gene is TRBD2 (5 bases). V gave up 0 bases and J gave up 5 bases, with 9 bases separating them. The CDR3 contains 13 residues. Germline values: CDR1 DFQATT, CDR2 SNEGSKA (reference sequence). This CDR3 reads CSAREIGEDTQYF. The CDR3 bases are TGCAGTGCTAGAGAAATCGGGGAAGATACGCAGTATTTT.